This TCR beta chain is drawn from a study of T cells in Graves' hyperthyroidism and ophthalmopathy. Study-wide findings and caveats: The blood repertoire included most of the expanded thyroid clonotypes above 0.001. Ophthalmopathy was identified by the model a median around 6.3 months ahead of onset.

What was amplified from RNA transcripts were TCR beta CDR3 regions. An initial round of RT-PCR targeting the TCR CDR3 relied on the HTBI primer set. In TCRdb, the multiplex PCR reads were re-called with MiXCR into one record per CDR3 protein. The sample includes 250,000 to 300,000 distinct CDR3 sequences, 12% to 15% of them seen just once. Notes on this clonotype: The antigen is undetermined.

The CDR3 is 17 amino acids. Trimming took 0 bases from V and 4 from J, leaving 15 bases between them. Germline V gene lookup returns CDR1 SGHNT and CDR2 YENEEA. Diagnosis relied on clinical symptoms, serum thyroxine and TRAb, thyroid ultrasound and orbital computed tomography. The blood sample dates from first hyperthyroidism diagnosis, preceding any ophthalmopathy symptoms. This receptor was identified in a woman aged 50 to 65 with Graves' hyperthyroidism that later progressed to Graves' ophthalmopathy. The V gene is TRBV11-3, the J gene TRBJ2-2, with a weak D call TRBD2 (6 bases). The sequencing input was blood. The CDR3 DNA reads TGTGCCAGCAGCTTAGAGAGGGCGGGGAGCCCCACCGGGGAGCTGTTTTTT. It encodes CASSLERAGSPTGELFF.